This TCR beta chain derives from a study of T cells after yellow fever vaccination. The CDR3 totals 15 residues. V was shortened by 0 bases and J by 0 bases, with 8 bases between the two germline ends. The germline gives CDR1 SGHTA, CDR2 FQGTGA. TCR cDNA, made by 5'RACE template switching, carried an added universal primer site and UMIs. TCRdb reanalysed the 5' RACE reads using MiXCR and keeps one entry per CDR3 protein. Among 500,000 to 650,000 distinct CDR3 sequences listed, 9% to 15% were seen once. General study results and limits: Most primary-vaccination clones recurred post-booster (nearly 98% CD4, about 87% CD8). A secondary response was less intense yet reached its peak sooner, at day 5 versus 15. Clonotypes found in both CD4 and CD8 compartments made up a small share.

In the case of this clonotype: Antigen: not known.

V is TRBV7-3 and J is TRBJ1-1, with D tentatively TRBD1 (5 bases). This specimen was PBMCs, taken on the day of the yellow fever booster vaccination. This clonotype was obtained from a man between 25 and 39 years old who received the YFV17D yellow fever vaccine. The CDR3 reads CASSLTAGMNTEAFF. The CDR3 DNA reads TGTGCCAGCAGCTTAACAGCAGGGATGAACACTGAAGCTTTCTTT.